This T cell receptor beta chain was recorded in a study of T cells in Graves' hyperthyroidism and ophthalmopathy. On this clonotype: Sequence at one end of the junction differs from germline and may be a read error.

The CDR3 covers 13 residues. Germline lookup yields CDR1 SNHLY and CDR2 FYNNEI. What was amplified from RNA transcripts were TCR beta CDR3 regions. First-round RT-PCR with HTBI primers amplified the TCR CDR3 region. TCRdb analysed the multiplex PCR reads with MiXCR anew, one entry per CDR3 protein. In the table there are almost 350,000 distinct CDR3 sequences, 15% to 20% of which are singletons. The chain is built from TRBV2 and TRBJ2-7; 8 bases agree with TRBD2. Source material: blood. This receptor was obtained from a woman aged 40 to 55 with Graves' ophthalmopathy. The CDR3 here is CASSKGLGLAADF. For the CDR3, the DNA is TGTGCCAGCAGTAAGGGACTAGGTCTGGCTGCGGACTTC.